This is a list of T cell receptor beta chains from one sample in a study of beta chain features in type 1 diabetes. TCRdb keeps only in-frame clones here, not all; method: immunoSEQ multiplex PCR. The sample records more than 250,000 clones, around 21% being singletons. The sequencing sample was made of naive CD4+ T cells from blood. Receptor source: a woman aged 40 to 49 with type 1 diabetes. Both conserved end residues are part of each CDR3. A D gene is named only where the DNA matches it firmly. Size is stated for part of the rows, as once, few or many counts, or as a class when the clone is expanded.

V	J	size	D	DNA	CDR3
TRBV5-1	TRBJ2-3	NA	NA	TGCGCCAGCAGCTTGGTGTGGGGGGAGCACACAGATACGCAGTATTTT	CASSLVWGEHTDTQYF
TRBV4-3	TRBJ2-7	NA	TRBD2	TGCGCCAGCAGCCAAGGTAATAGCGGGACCTACGAGCAGTACTTC	CASSQGNSGTYEQYF
TRBV27	TRBJ1-6	few	NA	TGTGCCAGCAGTTTAGCCCGTCAGGGGCGATCACCCCTCCACTTT	CASSLARQGRSPLHF
TRBV6-1	TRBJ2-6	NA	TRBD1	TGTGCCAGCGGTGGGACAGGGGTTTTCTCTGGGGCCAACGTCCTGACTTTC	CASGGTGVFSGANVLTF
TRBV27	TRBJ1-2	NA	NA	TGTGCCAGCAGTTTAGGGAGGGGGTTCAGCTATGGCTACACCTTC	CASSLGRGFSYGYTF
TRBV29-1	TRBJ1-1	NA	NA	TGCAGCGTACGCTCCGGGACACTAAACACTGAAGCTTTCTTT	CSVRSGTLNTEAFF
TRBV14	TRBJ2-7	few	NA	TGTGCCAGCAGTCCCGCGGTCCTGGCCTACGAGCAGTACTTC	CASSPAVLAYEQYF
TRBV5-1	TRBJ2-7	few	TRBD2	TGCGCCAGCAGCTTCACGGGGGGGGCCTACGAGCAGTACTTC	CASSFTGGAYEQYF
TRBV9	TRBJ1-1	NA	TRBD1	TGTGCCAGCAGCGCAGACCCGGGACAGGGGATGAACACTGAAGCTTTCTTT	CASSADPGQGMNTEAFF
TRBV7-2	TRBJ1-4	NA	NA	TGTGCCAGCAGCTTACCTAATAATGAAAAACTGTTTTTT	CASSLPNNEKLFF
TRBV14	TRBJ1-2	NA	NA	TGTGCCAGCGCCCCGGGGATAAACTATGGCTACACCTTC	CASAPGINYGYTF
TRBV5-6	TRBJ1-5	NA	NA	TGTGCCAGCAGCGCCAGAGGCCAGCCCCAGCATTTT	CASSARGQPQHF
TRBV7-2	TRBJ1-5	NA	TRBD1	TGTGCCAGCAGTTCCCCCGGGACAGTAGGTCAGCCCCAGCATTTT	CASSSPGTVGQPQHF
TRBV19	TRBJ1-5	few	NA	TGTGCCAGTAGTATGGGCTACCGGGGGAATCAGCCCCAGCATTTT	CASSMGYRGNQPQHF
TRBV5-1	TRBJ1-1	few	NA	TGCGCCAGCAGCCCCGAGGGATTCATGAACACTGAAGCTTTCTTT	CASSPEGFMNTEAFF
TRBV7-9	TRBJ1-1	NA	NA	TGTGCCAGCAGCTCTCAGGGGACCAGGGCTTTCTTT	CASSSQGTRAFF
TRBV29-1	TRBJ2-5	NA	NA	TGCAGCGCCTCGTGGGGGGGCGCGGTGATGGAGACCCAGTACTTC	CSASWGGAVMETQYF
TRBV27	TRBJ2-7	NA	NA	TGTGCCAGCAGTTTGGTAACAGGTCCCTACGAGCAGTACTTC	CASSLVTGPYEQYF
TRBV5-1	TRBJ2-1	NA	NA	TGCGCCAGCAGCCCATCAATAGATCGTGAGCAGTTCTTC	CASSPSIDREQFF
TRBV4-1	TRBJ2-5	NA	TRBD2	TGCGCCAGCAGCCAAGGACTAGCGGGGGGGGTCGAGACCCAGTACTTC	CASSQGLAGGVETQYF
TRBV15	TRBJ2-7	few	NA	TGTGCCACCAGCAGAGAAAAGAACAGCTACGAGCAGTACTTC	CATSREKNSYEQYF
TRBV28	TRBJ2-7	few	TRBD2	TGTGCCAGCAACCCTACCGGGACTAGGTCTTCCCTCGAGCAGTACTTC	CASNPTGTRSSLEQYF
TRBV29-1	TRBJ1-1	few	NA	TGCAGCGTGGCCATTAACATGAACACTGAAGCTTTCTTT	CSVAINMNTEAFF
TRBV5-1	TRBJ1-2	NA	NA	TGCGCCAGCAATAATGGGGCAGCTAACTATGGCTACACCTTC	CASNNGAANYGYTF
TRBV5-1	TRBJ2-6	NA	TRBD1	TGCGCCAGCAGCGCGGGACAGGGGGCTGTTGGGGCCAACGTCCTGACTTTC	CASSAGQGAVGANVLTF
TRBV18	TRBJ1-2	NA	NA	TGTGCCAGCTCACCACCGGTCAGGGATGGTAATGGCTACACCTTC	CASSPPVRDGNGYTF
TRBV4-2	TRBJ1-6	NA	NA	TGTGCCAGCAGCCACTCGCCGGGACAAAGCTCCTATAATTCACCCCTCCACTTT	CASSHSPGQSSYNSPLHF